This passage covers 8 T cell receptor beta chains from one sample sequenced in a study of control samples from healthy donors and cancer patients. TCRdb keeps only in-frame clones here, not all; method: immunoSEQ multiplex PCR. The data contain more than 95,000 clones, 88% of them singletons. Sequencing was performed on blood. These receptors all stem from a woman in her 70s in good health.

The chain links TRBV5-1 to TRBJ2-5; 9 bases align to TRBD2. Germline values: CDR1 SGHRS, CDR2 YFSETQ. The CDR3 runs to 17 residues. V was pared by 5 bases and J by 2 bases, with 13 bases of the junction left unmatched. The CDR3 region has the DNA TGCGCCAGCAGTAAGGTAGCGGGGGCCCCCTTACAAGAGACCCAGTACTTC. Translating it yields CASSKVAGAPLQETQYF.

This chain links TRBV11-2 with TRBJ1-5; D not certain. Trimming took off 0 bases at V and 6 bases at J, with 15 bases between the two ends. Per germline, CDR1 SGHAT and CDR2 FQNNGV. The CDR3 is made up of 16 amino acids. The CDR3 DNA reads TGTGCCAGCAGCTTAGATACGGGAGGGTTAGGTCAGCCCCAGCATTTT. Its translation is CASSLDTGGLGQPQHF.

The chain links TRBV19 to TRBJ2-3, with TRBD1 matching 10 bases. V dropped 1 base and J dropped 0; count of bases not matched to a gene: 4. CDR1 is LNHDA and CDR2 is SQIVND in the germline V gene (reference sequence). This CDR3 is 17 amino acids long. CDR3 amino acids: CASSIVGTGASTDTQYF. CDR3 coding DNA: TGTGCCAGTAGTATAGTCGGGACAGGGGCTAGCACAGATACGCAGTATTTT.

The chain carries TRBV13 and TRBJ2-3; D possibly corresponds to TRBD1 (6 bases). Germline loops: CDR1 PRHDT, CDR2 FYEKMQ (reference sequence). With 4 bases removed from V and 2 bases from J, the gap between germline ends came to 19 bases. The CDR3 length is 17 residues. This CDR3 is CASSCYREPLSTDTQYF. The CDR3 nucleotides are TGTGCCAGCAGCTGCTACAGGGAACCCCTATCCACAGATACGCAGTATTTT. Combining the CDR3 with reference TRBV13 and TRBJ2-3 gives the whole variable domain AAGVIQSPRHLIKEKRETATLKCYPIPRHDTVYWYQQGPGQDPQFLISFYEKMQSDKGSIPDRFSAQQFSDYHSELNMSSLELGDSALYFCASSCYREPLSTDTQYFGPGTRLTVL.

The genes are TRBV6-1 and TRBJ1-1; 10 positions agree with TRBD1. Per germline, CDR1 MNHNS and CDR2 SASEGT. After removal of 3 bases from V and 1 base from J, the junction contained 8 bases not matched to a gene. The CDR3 length is 17 residues. This CDR3 is CASSDGEGQGTNTEAFF. CDR3 DNA sequence: TGTGCCAGCAGTGACGGCGAGGGACAGGGGACGAACACTGAAGCTTTCTTT.

V and J are TRBV29-1 and TRBJ1-2, with D uncertain. The CDR3 is 11 amino acids. The V and J ends lost 3 bases and 6 bases respectively, with 8 bases between them. Germline assignment: CDR1 SQVTM and CDR2 ANQGSEA. Here the CDR3 reads CSVDSSHGYTF. The CDR3 DNA reads TGCAGCGTTGACAGCAGTCATGGCTACACCTTC.

V and J are TRBV21-1 and TRBJ1-5; TRBD1, the table's D call, was not compared with the DNA. TRBV21-1 is noted as a pseudogene. The CDR3 runs 17 residues. CDR3 protein: CASSKVRGARGNQPQHF. The CDR3 coding sequence is TGTGCCAGCAGCAAAGTCAGGGGGGCGAGAGGCAATCAGCCCCAGCATTTT.

V and J are TRBV24-1 and TRBJ2-1; the D gene is possibly TRBD2 (6 bases). CDR1 is KGHDR and CDR2 is SFDVKD in the germline V gene. V was shortened by 0 bases and J by 8 bases, with 13 bases between the two germline ends. This CDR3 has 15 amino acids. The CDR3 nucleotides are TGTGCCACCAGTGATTTGCGGACGGGAGACCATGAGCAGTTCTTC. Translated: CATSDLRTGDHEQFF.